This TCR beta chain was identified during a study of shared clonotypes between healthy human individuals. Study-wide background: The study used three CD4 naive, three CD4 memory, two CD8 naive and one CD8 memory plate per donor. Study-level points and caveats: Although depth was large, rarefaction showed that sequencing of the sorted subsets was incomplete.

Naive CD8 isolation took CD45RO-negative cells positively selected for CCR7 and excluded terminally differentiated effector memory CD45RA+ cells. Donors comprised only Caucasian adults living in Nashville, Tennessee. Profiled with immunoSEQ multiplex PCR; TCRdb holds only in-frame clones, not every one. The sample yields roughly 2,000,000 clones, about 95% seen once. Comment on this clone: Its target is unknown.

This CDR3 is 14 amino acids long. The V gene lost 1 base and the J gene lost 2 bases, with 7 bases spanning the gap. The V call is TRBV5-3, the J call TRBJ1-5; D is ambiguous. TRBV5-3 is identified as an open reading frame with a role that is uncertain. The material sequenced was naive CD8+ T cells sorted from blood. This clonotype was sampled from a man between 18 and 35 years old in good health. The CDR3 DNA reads TGTGCCAGAAGCTTGCGTGGATGCAATCAGCCCCAGCATTTT. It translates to CARSLRGCNQPQHF.